These 19 T cell receptor beta chains came from one sample sequenced in a study of blood T cell repertoires in COVID-19. Profiling relied on immunoSEQ multiplex PCR, and the TCRdb table lists in-frame clones only, not all of them. The sample consists of roughly 170,000 clones, over 75% of them appearing once. Sequenced input: peripheral blood. The receptors originated from a woman between 65 and 79 years old with acute or convalescent COVID-19.

This clone was seen a handful of times. This chain uses TRBV19 with TRBJ2-2, with 7 bases fitting TRBD1. This CDR3 comprises 14 residues. V dropped 6 bases and J dropped 6; count of bases not matched to a gene: 7. Germline V gene sequence: CDR1 LNHDA, CDR2 SQIVND (reference sequence). CDR3 in amino acids: CASRPQGRSGELFF. CDR3 sequence (DNA): TGTGCCAGTAGACCACAGGGGCGATCCGGGGAGCTGTTTTTT.

This clone was seen repeatedly, ten times or more. V usage is TRBV19 and J usage is TRBJ2-1; TRBD2 matches 11 bases. The CDR3 consists of 16 residues. J gave up 6 bases and V 4 bases, and 8 bases lay outside the gene matches. Germline CDR1 reads LNHDA; CDR2 reads SQIVND (reference sequence). The DNA of the CDR3 is TGTGCCAGTAGTAGGGCACTAGCGGGAGTAAGCAATGAGCAGTTCTTC. Protein product: CASSRALAGVSNEQFF.

In its sample, this clone was seen a few times. V usage is TRBV20-1 and J usage is TRBJ1-1; no definite D call. The CDR3 sequence is 11 residues long. Trimming removed 6 bases at V and 4 bases at J, with 9 bases between. Germline CDR1 DFQATT, CDR2 SNEGSKA (reference sequence). CDR3 sequence reads: CSAVSGTEAFF. The CDR3 DNA reads TGCAGTGCCGTCAGCGGCACTGAAGCTTTCTTT.

This clone appeared a few times. The rearrangement uses TRBV2 and TRBJ2-2; 7 bases map to TRBD1. V lost 8 bases and J lost 2; bases outside the gene matches: 5. The length of the CDR3 is 14 residues. Germline CDR1 and CDR2: SNHLY and FYNNEI. The CDR3 spells CASAGTVNTGELFF. The CDR3 coding sequence is TGTGCCAGCGCTGGGACAGTTAACACCGGGGAGCTGTTTTTT.

The genes are TRBV6-1 and TRBJ2-7, with 9 bases that match TRBD1. With V trimmed by 1 base and J by 4 bases, 11 bases remained unmatched. CDR1 MNHNS and CDR2 SASEGT come from the germline V gene. The CDR3 runs 17 residues. The CDR3 bases are TGTGCCAGCAGTGAAGTAAGGGACAGGGTTTTAGGATACGAGCAGTACTTC. Translating it yields CASSEVRDRVLGYEQYF.

This clone was recorded only once. The V call is TRBV27, the J call TRBJ1-6, with D perhaps matching TRBD1 (6 bases). CDR3 length: 14 amino acids. The germline V and J ends were trimmed by 7 bases and 0 bases, with 7 bases remaining between them. The germline V gene encodes CDR1 MNHEY and CDR2 SMNVEV (reference sequence). CDR3 DNA sequence: TGTGCCAGCAAGGACAGCTCCTATAATTCACCCCTCCACTTT. This codes for CASKDSSYNSPLHF.

The chain employs TRBV5-1 and TRBJ2-2; TRBD1 might be the D (7 bases). Germline V gene sequence: CDR1 SGHRS, CDR2 YFSETQ. The CDR3 covers 17 residues. V was shortened by 2 bases and J by 4 bases, with 18 bases between the two germline ends. In DNA, the CDR3 is TGCGCCAGCAGCTTCCCTCCGACAGGGCGGGGCACCGGGGAGCTGTTTTTT. Its translation is CASSFPPTGRGTGELFF.

V gene TRBV5-1 combines with J gene TRBJ1-1, with D perhaps matching TRBD1 (6 bases). The CDR3 has 15 amino acids. CDR1 and CDR2 from the germline V gene are SGHRS and YFSETQ. V dropped 4 bases and J dropped 7 bases, with 20 bases sitting between them. For the CDR3, the DNA is TGCGCCAGCAGCCGGCCGACAGGTAATAATATTGAAGCTTTCTTT. This codes for CASSRPTGNNIEAFF.

The chain combines TRBV7-5 with TRBJ2-2; the table's TRBD2 call for D was not verified on the DNA. TRBV7-5 is tagged as a pseudogene. This CDR3 has 17 residues. The CDR3 DNA is TGTGCCAGAAGCTTAGACGTGGGGACTAGCGGTATCGGGGAGCTGTTTTTT. This translates into CARSLDVGTSGIGELFF.

The chain uses TRBV19 and TRBJ2-1, with TRBD1 matching over 9 bases. The CDR3 has 15 amino acids. The V gene's germline CDR1 is LNHDA and CDR2 SQIVND (reference sequence). J lost 7 bases, V lost 5 bases, and 9 bases had no gene match. CDR3 DNA sequence: TGTGCCAGTAGTTCAACCGGGACAGGGAAGAATGAGCAGTTCTTC. Translation: CASSSTGTGKNEQFF. The full variable domain, its missing parts supplied by reference TRBV19 and TRBJ2-1, is DGGITQSPKYLFRKEGQNVTLSCEQNLNHDAMYWYRQDPGQGLRLIYYSQIVNDFQKGDIAEGYSVSREKKESFPLTVTSAQKNPTAFYLCASSSTGTGKNEQFFGPGTRLTVL.

The chain links TRBV19 to TRBJ2-7, with TRBD2 identical over 13 bases. CDR3 size: 16 residues. Germline V gives CDR1 LNHDA, CDR2 SQIVND (reference sequence). The V segment lost 1 base and the J segment 6 bases; nucleotides outside the gene matches: 6. The CDR3 DNA follows: TGTGCCAGTAGTATAGTCGCTACTAGCGGGAGGGGCGAGCAGTACTTC. Protein: CASSIVATSGRGEQYF.

This rearrangement joins TRBV6-5 to TRBJ1-4; 7 positions match TRBD1. The CDR3 totals 15 residues. The trim removed 0 bases at V and 6 bases at J, leaving 4 bases unmatched. The germline V gene encodes CDR1 MNHEY and CDR2 SVGAGI. The CDR3 region is CASSYSGTDDEKLFF. CDR3 sequence (DNA): TGTGCCAGCAGTTACTCCGGGACAGATGATGAAAAACTGTTTTTT.

The chain combines TRBV18 with TRBJ1-6; D perhaps matches TRBD1 (5 bases). The CDR3 sequence is 16 residues long. Looked up from germline, CDR1 is KGHSH and CDR2 is LQKENI. Trimming cost V 6 bases and J 7 bases, with 19 bases left between them. Here the CDR3 DNA reads TGTGCCAGCTCGCGAGACCCCGGGGGGAGGAATTCACCCCTCCACTTT. It yields the protein CASSRDPGGRNSPLHF.

The V and J genes are TRBV12-3 or TRBV12-4 and TRBJ1-5, with no clear D. The V end lost 3 bases, the J end lost 8 bases, and 11 bases lay between the germline ends. The CDR3 sequence is 13 residues long. The CDR3 DNA follows: TGTGCCAGCAGTTTGTCCCAGGTGGAGCCCCAGCATTTT. Amino acids: CASSLSQVEPQHF.

The chain joins TRBV3-1 (or the pseudogene TRBV3-2) to TRBJ2-1; unclear D gene. V shed 1 base and J shed 10 bases, with 5 bases lying between them. The CDR3 runs 11 residues. CDR1 is LGHDT, CDR2 YNNKEL, per germline (reference sequence). CDR3 sequence (DNA): TGTGCCAGCAGCCAAGCTGCGGAGCAGTTCTTC. It yields the protein CASSQAAEQFF.

This chain connects TRBV9 to TRBJ2-2, with D maybe TRBD1 (6 bases). The CDR3 has 18 residues. Germline V gene data show CDR1 as SGDLS and CDR2 as YYNGEE. Trimming left V 0 bases short and J 2 bases short, with 17 bases between. The CDR3 region is CASSVGGTGWSNTGELFF. CDR3 bases: TGTGCCAGCAGCGTAGGGGGAACAGGGTGGAGTAACACCGGGGAGCTGTTTTTT.

This clone appeared a few times. The chain joins TRBV6-1 to TRBJ2-1, with TRBD2 matching 13 bases. V lost 4 bases and J lost 5; bases outside the gene matches: 5. Germline assignment: CDR1 MNHNS and CDR2 SASEGT. This CDR3 has 16 residues. The CDR3 protein is CASSGRLAGGNNEQFF. In DNA, the CDR3 is TGTGCCAGCAGTGGGAGACTAGCGGGAGGAAACAATGAGCAGTTCTTC.

V usage is TRBV4-2 and J usage is TRBJ2-1; 13 bases fit TRBD2. Germline V CDR1 and CDR2: LGHNA, YNFKEQ. V lost 3 bases, J lost 12 bases, and 8 bases stayed unmatched. CDR3 size: 15 residues. CDR3: CASSQAGTSGIGQFF. The CDR3 DNA is TGTGCCAGCAGCCAGGCCGGGACTAGCGGGATCGGGCAGTTCTTC.

This clone was counted a few times. The rearrangement joins TRBV2 to TRBJ1-5; possibly TRBD1 for D (5 bases). The CDR3 length is 13 residues. Germline CDR1 is SNHLY and CDR2 is FYNNEI. Trimming cost V 7 bases and J 3 bases, with 10 bases left between them. As DNA, the CDR3 is TGTGCCAGCAAACAGGAGCTCAATCAGCCCCAGCATTTT. This translates into CASKQELNQPQHF.